A selection of T cell receptor beta chains follows, all from one sample in a study of cytomegalovirus exposure and HLA in healthy donors. The assay was immunoSEQ multiplex PCR, and TCRdb's table has in-frame clones only and misses some. The sample has roughly 48,000 clones; approximately 88% are singletons. The sample taken for sequencing was PBMCs. These receptor sequences come from a woman aged 25 to 39 in good health and CMV-seronegative. Both conserved end residues are part of each CDR3. A D gene is named only where the DNA matches it firmly. A clone size is listed for some rows: how often the clone was seen (once, few, many), or a class if it is expanded.

cdr3_nt: TGTGCCAGCAGCGCGCACGATAGCAATCAGCCCCAGCATTTT
cdr3_aa: CASSAHDSNQPQHF
d_call: .
v_call: TRBV5-6
clone_size: .
j_call: TRBJ1-5

cdr3_nt: TGTGCCAGCAGGGGGAGAGGGCCTGAGCAGTTCTTC
cdr3_aa: CASRGRGPEQFF
d_call: .
v_call: TRBV6-1
clone_size: once
j_call: TRBJ2-1

cdr3_nt: TGCGCCAGCACCGGGTCGAGCTCCTACGAGCAGTACTTC
cdr3_aa: CASTGSSSYEQYF
d_call: .
v_call: TRBV4-1
clone_size: .
j_call: TRBJ2-7

cdr3_nt: TGTGCCAGCTCACTTCGATCGGGAATCGTCTCTGGGAATGAGCAGTTCTTC
cdr3_aa: CASSLRSGIVSGNEQFF
d_call: .
v_call: TRBV18
clone_size: .
j_call: TRBJ2-1

cdr3_nt: TGTGCCAGCACCATACTAGCGGGAGTCAGCGAGCAGTACTTC
cdr3_aa: CASTILAGVSEQYF
d_call: TRBD2
v_call: TRBV27
clone_size: .
j_call: TRBJ2-7

cdr3_nt: TGTGCCAGCAGACCCACGGGTGCTGGAAACACCATATATTTT
cdr3_aa: CASRPTGAGNTIYF
d_call: .
v_call: TRBV6-5
clone_size: .
j_call: TRBJ1-3

cdr3_nt: TGTGCCAGCAGTCTCGGGACAGGGGTCACTGAAGCTTTCTTT
cdr3_aa: CASSLGTGVTEAFF
d_call: TRBD1
v_call: TRBV6-5
clone_size: .
j_call: TRBJ1-1

cdr3_nt: TGTGCCAGCAGTTTGCGTAGCGGGAGCAACGAGCAGTACTTC
cdr3_aa: CASSLRSGSNEQYF
d_call: TRBD2
v_call: TRBV7-3
clone_size: .
j_call: TRBJ2-7

cdr3_nt: TGTGCCAGCAGTTACTCCCCCGGGACAGGGGAGGACGAGCAGTACTTC
cdr3_aa: CASSYSPGTGEDEQYF
d_call: TRBD1
v_call: TRBV6-6
clone_size: .
j_call: TRBJ2-7

cdr3_nt: TGTGCCAGCAGGGACCAGGGTTACAATGAGCAGTTCTTC
cdr3_aa: CASRDQGYNEQFF
d_call: .
v_call: TRBV28
clone_size: .
j_call: TRBJ2-1